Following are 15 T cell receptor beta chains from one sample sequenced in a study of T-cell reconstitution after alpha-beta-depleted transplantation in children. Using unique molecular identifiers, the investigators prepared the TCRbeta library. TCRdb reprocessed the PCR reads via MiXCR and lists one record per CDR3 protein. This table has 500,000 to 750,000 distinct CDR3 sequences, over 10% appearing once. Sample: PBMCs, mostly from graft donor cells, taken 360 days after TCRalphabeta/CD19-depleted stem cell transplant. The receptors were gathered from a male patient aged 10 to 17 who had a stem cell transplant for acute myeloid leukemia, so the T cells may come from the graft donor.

This chain's CDR3 is CASLATGGNQPQHF. The CDR3 coding sequence is TGTGCCAGCTTGGCCACAGGGGGGAATCAGCCCCAGCATTTT. This chain links TRBV7-9 with TRBJ1-5; 8 nucleotides align to TRBD1. V shed 8 bases and J 4 bases; nucleotides not matched to a gene: 7. Germline loops: CDR1 SEHNR, CDR2 FQNEAQ (reference sequence). The CDR3 totals 14 residues.

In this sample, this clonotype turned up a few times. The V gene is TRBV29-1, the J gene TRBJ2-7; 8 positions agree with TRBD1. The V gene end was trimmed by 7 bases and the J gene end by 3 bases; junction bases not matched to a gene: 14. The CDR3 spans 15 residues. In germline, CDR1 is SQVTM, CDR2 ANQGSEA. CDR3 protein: CSAEQVRDRHYEQYF. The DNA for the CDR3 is TGCAGCGCAGAACAAGTCCGGGACAGGCACTACGAGCAGTACTTC.

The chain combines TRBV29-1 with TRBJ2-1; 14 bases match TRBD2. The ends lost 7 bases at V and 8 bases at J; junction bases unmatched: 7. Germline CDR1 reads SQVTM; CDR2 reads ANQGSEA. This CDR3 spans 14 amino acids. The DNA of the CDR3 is TGCAGCGCTGGGACTAGCGGGAGTGCGGATGAGCAGTTCTTC. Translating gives CSAGTSGSADEQFF.

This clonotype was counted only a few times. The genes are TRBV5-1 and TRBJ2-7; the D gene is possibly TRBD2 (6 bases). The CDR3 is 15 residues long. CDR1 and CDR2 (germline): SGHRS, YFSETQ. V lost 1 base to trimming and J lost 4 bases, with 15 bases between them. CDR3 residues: CASSLLTSTTYEQYF. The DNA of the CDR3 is TGCGCCAGCAGCTTGTTAACTAGCACAACTTACGAGCAGTACTTC.

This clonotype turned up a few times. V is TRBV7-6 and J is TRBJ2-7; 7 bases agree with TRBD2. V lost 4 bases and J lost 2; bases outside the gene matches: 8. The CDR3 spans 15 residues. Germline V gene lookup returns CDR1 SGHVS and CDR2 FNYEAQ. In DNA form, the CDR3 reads TGTGCCAGCAGCTACACAGCGGGACTTCCCTACGAGCAGTACTTC. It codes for CASSYTAGLPYEQYF.

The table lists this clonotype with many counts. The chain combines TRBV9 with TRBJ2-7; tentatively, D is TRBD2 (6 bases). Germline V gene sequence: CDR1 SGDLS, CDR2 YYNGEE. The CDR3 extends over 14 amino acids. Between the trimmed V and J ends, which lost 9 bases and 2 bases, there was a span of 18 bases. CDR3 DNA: TGTGCCAAAAGGGTAGGGACTGAACCCTACGAGCAGTACTTC. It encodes CAKRVGTEPYEQYF.

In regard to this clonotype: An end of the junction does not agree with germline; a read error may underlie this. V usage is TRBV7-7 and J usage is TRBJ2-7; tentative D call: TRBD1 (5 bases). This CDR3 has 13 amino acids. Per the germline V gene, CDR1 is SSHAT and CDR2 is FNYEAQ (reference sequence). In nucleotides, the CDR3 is TGTGCTAGCAGCCCCCAAGACAGAGGCGAGCAGTACTTC. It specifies CASSPQDRGEQYF.

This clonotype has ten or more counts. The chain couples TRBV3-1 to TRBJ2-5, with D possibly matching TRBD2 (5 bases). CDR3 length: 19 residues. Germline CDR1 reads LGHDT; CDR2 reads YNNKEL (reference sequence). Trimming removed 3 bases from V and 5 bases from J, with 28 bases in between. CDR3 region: CASSHPKGGLERGGETQYF. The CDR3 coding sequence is TGTGCCAGCAGCCACCCTAAAGGAGGACTGGAAAGAGGTGGGGAGACCCAGTACTTC.

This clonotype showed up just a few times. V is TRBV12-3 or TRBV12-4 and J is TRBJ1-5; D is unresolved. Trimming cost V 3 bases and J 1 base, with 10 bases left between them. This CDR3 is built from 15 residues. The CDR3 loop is CASSFNSRSNQPQHF. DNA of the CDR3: TGTGCCAGCAGTTTCAACAGTAGAAGCAATCAGCCCCAGCATTTT.

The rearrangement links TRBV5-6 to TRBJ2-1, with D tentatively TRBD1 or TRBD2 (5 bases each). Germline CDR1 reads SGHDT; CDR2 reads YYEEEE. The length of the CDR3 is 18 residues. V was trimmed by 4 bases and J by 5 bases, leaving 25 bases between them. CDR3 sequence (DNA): TGTGCCAGCAGCACCGTCGGGAAGACAGTTAAAACCGACAATGAGCAGTTCTTC. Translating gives CASSTVGKTVKTDNEQFF.

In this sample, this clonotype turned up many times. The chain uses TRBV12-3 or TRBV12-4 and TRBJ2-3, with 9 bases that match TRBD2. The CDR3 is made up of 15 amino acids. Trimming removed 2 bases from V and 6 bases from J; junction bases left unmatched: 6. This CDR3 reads CASSLLAGSQDTQYF. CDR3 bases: TGTGCCAGCAGTTTACTAGCGGGATCACAGGATACGCAGTATTTT.

The CDR3 region is CSARSLTSGPSYEQYF. The CDR3 DNA reads as TGCAGTGCTAGATCCCTGACTAGCGGGCCTTCCTACGAGCAGTACTTC. This chain links TRBV20-1 with TRBJ2-7; 10 nucleotides agree with TRBD2. The CDR3 sequence is 16 residues long. Germline values: CDR1 DFQATT, CDR2 SNEGSKA (reference sequence). V trimming: 2 bases; J trimming: 1 base; junction bases outside the gene matches: 8.

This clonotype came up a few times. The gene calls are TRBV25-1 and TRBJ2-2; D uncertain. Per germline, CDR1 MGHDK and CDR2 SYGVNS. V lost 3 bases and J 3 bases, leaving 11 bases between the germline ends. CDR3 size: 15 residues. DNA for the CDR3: TGTGCCAGCAGTGATTCTCGCTACTACACCGGGGAGCTGTTTTTT. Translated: CASSDSRYYTGELFF.

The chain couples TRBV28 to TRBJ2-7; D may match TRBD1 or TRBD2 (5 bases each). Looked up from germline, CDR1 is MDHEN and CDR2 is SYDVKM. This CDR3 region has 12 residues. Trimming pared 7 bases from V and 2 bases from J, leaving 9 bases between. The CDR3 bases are TGTGCCAGCACGGGGCAGCCCTACGAGCAGTACTTC. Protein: CASTGQPYEQYF. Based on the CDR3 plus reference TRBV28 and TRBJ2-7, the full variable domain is DVKVTQSSRYLVKRTGEKVFLECVQDMDHENMFWYRQDPGLGLRLIYFSYDVKMKEKGDIPEGYSVSREKKERFSLILESASTNQTSMYLCASTGQPYEQYFGPGTRLTVT.

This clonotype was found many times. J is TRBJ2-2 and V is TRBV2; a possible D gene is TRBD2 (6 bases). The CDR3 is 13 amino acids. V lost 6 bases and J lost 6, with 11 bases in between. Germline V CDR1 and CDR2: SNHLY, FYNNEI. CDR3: CASRWGGPGELFF. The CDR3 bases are TGTGCCAGCAGATGGGGAGGACCCGGGGAGCTGTTTTTT.